This T cell receptor beta chain was documented in a study of long-term antiretroviral therapy in people with HIV. The run of the v3.0 immunoSEQ assay was at survey level. Sequencing set out to capture about 35,000-55,000 T-cell genomes per sample. Clones were sequenced by immunoSEQ multiplex PCR, and TCRdb holds only the in-frame ones, with some missing. The sample shows tens of thousands of clones, 80% to 90% of them seen only once. Notes on the study in general: The clones with expansion before ART were dominant in the repertoire at all time points. The study found that diversity rose after ART but stayed below transplant donor controls.

The CDR3 is 15 residues long. The V end lost 3 bases, the J end lost 7 bases, and 16 bases lay between the germline ends. Germline CDR1 reads SNHLY; CDR2 reads FYNNEI. This clone was picked up one time. Its target is not known. This sequence originates from a man aged 18 to 29 with HIV. The rearrangement joins TRBV2 to TRBJ1-3; maybe TRBD1 (5 bases). This material consisted of unsorted PBMCs, taken 0.8 years before starting antiretroviral therapy. The CDR3 nucleotides read TGTGCCAGCAGTGAGGCTCAGGGAGCTAGGAACACCATATATTTT. Translation gives CASSEAQGARNTIYF.